This TCR beta chain was observed in a study of identical twins. Findings and limits, study-wide: Twins showed weaker excess sharing in their beta out-of-frame sequences. Models, which agreed with sharing between unrelated individuals, nonetheless underestimated the out-of-frame TCR alpha sharing seen in monozygotic twins. Memory repertoires lacked the insertion deficit that abundant cord blood beta clonotypes showed. Out-of-frame alpha sequences common to twins exhibited a surplus of low generation probability.

TCRdb fed the 5' RACE reads into MiXCR, producing one record per CDR3 protein. The sample lists roughly 260,000 distinct CDR3 sequences, about an eighth occurring once. On this clonotype itself: Antigen unknown.

V lost 6 bases and J lost 3; bases outside the gene matches: 7. The CDR3 consists of 15 residues. The V gene's germline CDR1 is SEHNR and CDR2 FQNEAQ (reference sequence). This clonotype was sampled from a woman between 18 and 30 years old in good health. The sample comprised memory (CD45RO+) T cells sorted from blood. The rearrangement links TRBV7-9 to TRBJ2-1; 8 nucleotides match TRBD1. CDR3: CASRTGTGRYNEQFF. The CDR3, as DNA: TGTGCCAGCAGGACCGGGACAGGACGCTACAATGAGCAGTTCTTC.